This is a list of T cell receptor beta chains from one sample in a study of graft-versus-host responses after intestinal transplantation. Sequencing was performed with immunoSEQ multiplex PCR; in TCRdb, only in-frame clones are kept and a portion is missing. The sample yields 43,000 or so clones, about 95% seen once. The sequences come from PBMCs, collected 335 days after intestinal transplant. These receptors were taken from a human patient who received an intestinal transplant, so some T cells may come from the graft donor. Both conserved end residues are part of each CDR3. D genes are given only for firm matches. Size tells how often a clone was seen (once, few, many) or the class of an expanded clone, and some rows leave it out.

d_gene: NA
j_gene: TRBJ2-3
abundance: NA
v_gene: TRBV2
CDR3aa: CARNLDSFNTQYF
CDR3nt: TGTGCCAGAAACCTGGACAGCTTCAATACGCAGTATTTT

d_gene: NA
j_gene: TRBJ2-5
abundance: NA
v_gene: TRBV5-1
CDR3aa: CASSWEQVQETQYF
CDR3nt: TGCGCCAGCAGCTGGGAGCAGGTCCAAGAGACCCAGTACTTC

d_gene: NA
j_gene: TRBJ2-2
abundance: NA
v_gene: TRBV9
CDR3aa: CASSVGGSGNTGELFF
CDR3nt: TGTGCCAGCAGCGTAGGAGGGAGTGGGAACACCGGGGAGCTGTTTTTT

d_gene: TRBD2
j_gene: TRBJ2-3
abundance: NA
v_gene: TRBV9
CDR3aa: CASSPRRLAERENTQYF
CDR3nt: TGTGCCAGCAGCCCTCGCCGACTAGCGGAGAGGGAAAATACGCAGTATTTT

d_gene: NA
j_gene: TRBJ1-3
abundance: NA
v_gene: TRBV4-1
CDR3aa: CATRPESGQRNTIYF
CDR3nt: TGCGCCACCAGACCCGAATCGGGACAAAGAAACACCATATATTTT

d_gene: NA
j_gene: TRBJ1-4
abundance: NA
v_gene: TRBV2
CDR3aa: CASTPPGSTNEKLFF
CDR3nt: TGTGCCAGCACCCCGCCGGGATCAACTAATGAAAAACTGTTTTTT

d_gene: NA
j_gene: TRBJ1-5
abundance: NA
v_gene: TRBV7-4
CDR3aa: CASSETGRPYSNQPQHF
CDR3nt: TGTGCCAGCAGCGAAACCGGCAGGCCATATAGCAATCAGCCCCAGCATTTT

d_gene: NA
j_gene: TRBJ2-7
abundance: NA
v_gene: TRBV11-2
CDR3aa: CASSLWASGREQYF
CDR3nt: TGTGCCAGCAGCTTATGGGCAAGCGGCCGGGAGCAGTACTTC

d_gene: NA
j_gene: TRBJ2-3
abundance: NA
v_gene: TRBV19
CDR3aa: CASSFQGGVGDTQYF
CDR3nt: TGTGCCAGTAGTTTTCAGGGTGGGGTTGGAGATACGCAGTATTTT

d_gene: NA
j_gene: TRBJ2-3
abundance: few
v_gene: TRBV25-1
CDR3aa: CASSEWGRGEGDAQYF
CDR3nt: TGTGCCAGCAGTGAATGGGGAAGGGGGGAGGGAGATGCGCAGTATTTT

d_gene: NA
j_gene: TRBJ1-1
abundance: NA
v_gene: TRBV18
CDR3aa: CASSPPLRSQLVPEAFF
CDR3nt: TGTGCCAGCTCACCACCGTTACGAAGCCAGCTTGTCCCTGAAGCTTTCTTT

d_gene: NA
j_gene: TRBJ1-3
abundance: NA
v_gene: TRBV5-5
CDR3aa: CASSSTFRSGNTIYF
CDR3nt: TGTGCCAGCAGCTCCACCTTTAGGTCTGGAAACACCATATATTTT

d_gene: TRBD1
j_gene: TRBJ2-2
abundance: NA
v_gene: TRBV2
CDR3aa: CARDRGETNTGELFF
CDR3nt: TGTGCCAGAGACAGGGGCGAAACGAACACCGGGGAGCTGTTTTTT

d_gene: NA
j_gene: TRBJ2-2
abundance: NA
v_gene: TRBV9
CDR3aa: CASSVHSSNTGELFF
CDR3nt: TGTGCCAGCAGCGTACATAGCTCTAACACCGGGGAGCTGTTTTTT

d_gene: NA
j_gene: TRBJ2-7
abundance: NA
v_gene: TRBV5-4
CDR3aa: CASSLEGAEQYF
CDR3nt: TGTGCCAGCAGCTTGGAAGGAGCCGAGCAGTACTTC

d_gene: TRBD2
j_gene: TRBJ2-3
abundance: NA
v_gene: TRBV11-2
CDR3aa: CASSLLGGTNPTDTQYF
CDR3nt: TGTGCCAGCAGCTTACTGGGGGGGACCAACCCCACAGATACGCAGTATTTT

d_gene: NA
j_gene: TRBJ2-7
abundance: few
v_gene: TRBV28
CDR3aa: CASSFDRTYEQYF
CDR3nt: TGTGCCAGCAGTTTCGACAGAACCTACGAGCAGTACTTC

d_gene: TRBD1
j_gene: TRBJ2-6
abundance: NA
v_gene: TRBV4-1
CDR3aa: CASSQDRSTGVARFSANVLTF
CDR3nt: TGCGCCAGCAGCCAAGATCGTTCGACAGGGGTTGCGCGTTTTTCGGCCAACGTCCTGACTTTC

d_gene: NA
j_gene: TRBJ2-7
abundance: NA
v_gene: TRBV5-4
CDR3aa: CATQTPGYEQYF
CDR3nt: TGTGCCACCCAAACCCCGGGGTACGAGCAGTACTTC

d_gene: TRBD2
j_gene: TRBJ2-1
abundance: NA
v_gene: TRBV4-2
CDR3aa: CASSQGSSGGTYNEQFF
CDR3nt: TGTGCCAGCAGCCAAGGGTCGAGCGGGGGGACCTACAATGAGCAGTTCTTC

d_gene: TRBD2
j_gene: TRBJ2-7
abundance: NA
v_gene: TRBV4-1
CDR3aa: CASSQAIMTPGTRTYEQYF
CDR3nt: TGCGCCAGCAGCCAAGCAATCATGACTCCCGGGACTAGAACCTACGAGCAGTACTTC

d_gene: NA
j_gene: TRBJ2-5
abundance: NA
v_gene: TRBV5-4
CDR3aa: CASSGWGGETQYF
CDR3nt: TGTGCCAGCAGCGGGTGGGGTGGCGAGACCCAGTACTTC